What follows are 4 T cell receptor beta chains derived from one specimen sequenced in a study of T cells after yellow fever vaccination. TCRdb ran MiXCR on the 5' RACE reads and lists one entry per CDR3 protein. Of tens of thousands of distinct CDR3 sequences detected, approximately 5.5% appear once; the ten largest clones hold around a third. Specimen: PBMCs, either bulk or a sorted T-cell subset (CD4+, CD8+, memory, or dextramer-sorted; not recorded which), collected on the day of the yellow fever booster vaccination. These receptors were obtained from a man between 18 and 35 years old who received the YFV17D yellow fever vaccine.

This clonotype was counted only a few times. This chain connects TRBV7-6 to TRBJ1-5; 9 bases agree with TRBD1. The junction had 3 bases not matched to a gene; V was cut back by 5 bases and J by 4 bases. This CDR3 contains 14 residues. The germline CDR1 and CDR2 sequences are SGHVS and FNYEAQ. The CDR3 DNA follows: TGTGCCAGCAGCATCGGACAGGGGAATCAGCCCCAGCATTTT. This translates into CASSIGQGNQPQHF.

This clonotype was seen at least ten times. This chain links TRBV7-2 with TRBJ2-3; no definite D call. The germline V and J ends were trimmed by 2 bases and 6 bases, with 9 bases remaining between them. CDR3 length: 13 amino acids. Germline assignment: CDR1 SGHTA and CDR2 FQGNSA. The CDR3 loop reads CASSLPPEDTQYF. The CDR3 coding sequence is TGTGCCAGCAGCTTACCCCCCGAGGATACGCAGTATTTT.

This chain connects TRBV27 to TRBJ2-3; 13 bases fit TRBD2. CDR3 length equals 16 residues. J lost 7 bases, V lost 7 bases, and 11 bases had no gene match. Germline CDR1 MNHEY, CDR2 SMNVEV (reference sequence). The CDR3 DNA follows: TGTGCCAGCATCCCCATGGGACTAGCGGGGCGAAATACGCAGTATTTT. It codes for CASIPMGLAGRNTQYF.

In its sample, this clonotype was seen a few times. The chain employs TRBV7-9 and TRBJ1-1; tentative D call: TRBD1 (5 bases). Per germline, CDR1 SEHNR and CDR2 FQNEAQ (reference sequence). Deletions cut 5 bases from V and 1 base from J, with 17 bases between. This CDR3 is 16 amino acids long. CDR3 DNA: TGTGCCAGCAGCCCCCCCCGGGGCTCGCAGAACACTGAAGCTTTCTTT. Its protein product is CASSPPRGSQNTEAFF.